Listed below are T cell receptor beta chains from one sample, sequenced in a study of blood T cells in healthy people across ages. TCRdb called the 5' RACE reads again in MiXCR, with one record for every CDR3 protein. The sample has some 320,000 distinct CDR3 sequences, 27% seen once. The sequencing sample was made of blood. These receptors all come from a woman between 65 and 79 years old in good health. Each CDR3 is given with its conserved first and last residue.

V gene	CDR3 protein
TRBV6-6	CASSYSKGEGMKLFF
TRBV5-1	CASSAPGTDTQYF
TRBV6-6	CASSRTSELSEQYF
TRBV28	CTTYKDRKNNQPQHF
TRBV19	CASTPDRGAEAFF
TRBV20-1	CSAQRLAETYEKYF
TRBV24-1	CATSEQGFPTNEQFF
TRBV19	CASARAMNTEAFF
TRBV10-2	CASSVRAASYEQYF
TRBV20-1	CSAYGTGLGTEAFF
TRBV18	CASSPRVNEQFF
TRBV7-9	CASSLVYNPPYTDTQYF
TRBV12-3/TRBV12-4	CASNPGRTAKETQYF
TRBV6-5	CARYASSGPPGETQYF
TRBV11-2	CASSLEKVRVYEQYF
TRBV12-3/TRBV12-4	CASSIRLAGGYEQYF